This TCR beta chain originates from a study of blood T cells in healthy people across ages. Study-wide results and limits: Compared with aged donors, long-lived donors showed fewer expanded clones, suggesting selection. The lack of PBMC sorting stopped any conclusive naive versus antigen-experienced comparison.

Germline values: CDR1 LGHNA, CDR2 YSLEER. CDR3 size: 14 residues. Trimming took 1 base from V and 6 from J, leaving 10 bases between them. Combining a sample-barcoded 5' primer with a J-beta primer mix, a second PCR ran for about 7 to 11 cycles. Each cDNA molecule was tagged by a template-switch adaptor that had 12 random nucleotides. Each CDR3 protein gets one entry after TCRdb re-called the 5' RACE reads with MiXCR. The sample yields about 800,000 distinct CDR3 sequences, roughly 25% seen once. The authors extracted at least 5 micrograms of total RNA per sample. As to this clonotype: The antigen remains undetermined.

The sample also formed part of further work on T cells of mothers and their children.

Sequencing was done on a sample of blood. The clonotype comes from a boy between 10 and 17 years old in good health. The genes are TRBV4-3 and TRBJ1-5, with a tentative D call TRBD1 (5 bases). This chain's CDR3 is CASSQVLGGQPQHF. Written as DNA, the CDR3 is TGCGCCAGCAGCCAAGTTCTTGGGGGTCAGCCCCAGCATTTT.